A single sample gave rise to the 18 T cell receptor beta chains below, sequenced in a study of blood T cell repertoires in COVID-19. Assay: immunoSEQ multiplex PCR; the TCRdb copy retains only in-frame clones and omits some. The top ten clones hold about 5.6% of a sample with around 130,000 clones, approximately 86% of them seen once. Sequenced input: peripheral blood. The receptors stem from a human donor in a cohort sampled during active COVID-19.

The CDR3 protein is CASSLPGQGYGSLYEQYF. The CDR3 coding sequence is TGTGCCAGCAGTCTACCGGGACAGGGGTACGGTTCACTCTACGAGCAGTACTTC. This chain links TRBV28 with TRBJ2-7, with 10 positions matching TRBD1. V was pared by 5 bases and J by 3 bases, with 16 bases of the junction left unmatched. CDR3 length: 18 amino acids. The V gene's germline CDR1 is MDHEN and CDR2 SYDVKM.

The chain links TRBV9 to TRBJ2-1; weak D call: TRBD1 (6 bases). This CDR3 contains 15 residues. Germline values: CDR1 SGDLS, CDR2 YYNGEE. V was trimmed by 2 bases and J by 1 base, leaving 10 bases between them. The CDR3 DNA follows: TGTGCCAGCAGCGTCAAAGGGGGATCCTACAATGAGCAGTTCTTC. Translating it yields CASSVKGGSYNEQFF.

The V and J genes are TRBV28 and TRBJ2-7, with D unresolved. V lost 11 bases and J 4 bases, leaving 12 bases between the germline ends. Per the germline V gene, CDR1 is MDHEN and CDR2 is SYDVKM. CDR3 length equals 11 residues. The CDR3 DNA reads TGTGCCTCGGGTTCCCAATACGAGCAGTACTTC. Protein sequence: CASGSQYEQYF.

The chain has TRBV9 and TRBJ2-2, with unresolved D. Trimming left V 4 bases short and J 5 bases short, with 15 bases between. In germline, CDR1 is SGDLS, CDR2 YYNGEE. This CDR3 region has 15 residues. In nucleotides, the CDR3 is TGTGCCAGCAGCCCCGGGTACACGCGGACCGGGGAGCTGTTTTTT. Translation gives CASSPGYTRTGELFF.

Details on this clone: Its ends do not fully match the called genes, so a read error is possible. CDR3 sequence reads: CASRGFGGRAEEDTQYF. In DNA, the CDR3 is TGCGCAAGCAGGGGCTTTGGCGGGAGGGCCGAGGAGGATACGCAGTATTTT. The gene calls are TRBV5-1 and TRBJ2-3, with TRBD2 identical over 9 bases. In germline, CDR1 is SGHRS, CDR2 YFSETQ. The CDR3 covers 17 residues.

CDR3 sequence reads: CASSYQTGVNEQFF. The DNA for the CDR3 is TGTGCCAGCAGTTACCAGACAGGGGTCAATGAGCAGTTCTTC. This chain connects TRBV7-2 to TRBJ2-1, with 8 bases fitting TRBD1. The V and J ends lost 6 bases and 6 bases, in that order; junction bases with no gene match: 7. Germline V gene sequence: CDR1 SGHTA, CDR2 FQGNSA. This CDR3 spans 14 amino acids.

The J gene is TRBJ2-7, the V gene TRBV6-5; D gene unclear. Between the trimmed V and J ends, which lost 4 bases and 7 bases, there was a span of 14 bases. The germline CDR1 and CDR2 sequences are MNHEY and SVGAGI. CDR3 length equals 13 residues. The CDR3 loop is CASSSPGTGEQYF. The DNA for the CDR3 is TGTGCCAGCAGTTCGCCGGGTACCGGGGAGCAGTACTTC.

This clone has at least ten counts. The rearrangement uses TRBV10-3 and TRBJ1-1, with a tentative D call TRBD1 (6 bases). This CDR3 is built from 12 residues. The germline V gene has CDR1 ENHRY and CDR2 SYGVKD. V was clipped by 3 bases and J by 11 bases, with 13 bases between them. This chain's CDR3 is CAISDPDRTAFF. The CDR3 region has the DNA TGTGCCATCAGTGACCCAGACAGGACGGCTTTCTTT.

V usage is TRBV19 and J usage is TRBJ1-5, with D unclear. V lost 3 bases and J 3 bases, leaving 15 bases between the germline ends. The CDR3 has 16 residues. Germline CDR1 LNHDA, CDR2 SQIVND (reference sequence). The DNA for the CDR3 is TGTGCCAGTAGTATGATCGCGGGGAAATCCAATCAGCCCCAGCATTTT. This gives the protein CASSMIAGKSNQPQHF.

The chain employs TRBV9 and TRBJ2-5, with D tentatively TRBD2 (5 bases). From germline, CDR1 is SGDLS and CDR2 YYNGEE. The CDR3 consists of 14 residues. V lost 0 bases and J lost 4, with 10 bases in between. DNA of the CDR3: TGTGCCAGCAGCGTAGGAAGAGGGTCAGAGACCCAGTACTTC. Protein product: CASSVGRGSETQYF. The full variable domain, in which reference TRBV9 and TRBJ2-5 provide the parts outside the CDR3, is DSGVTQTPKHLITATGQRVTLRCSPRSGDLSVYWYQQSLDQGLQFLIQYYNGEERAKGNILERFSAQQFPDLHSELNLSSLELGDSALYFCASSVGRGSETQYFGPGTRLLVL.

The CDR3 spells CASSPSSGRVEQFF. In DNA form, the CDR3 reads TGCGCCAGCAGCCCCTCGAGCGGGAGGGTAGAGCAGTTCTTC. V gene TRBV4-1 combines with J gene TRBJ2-1; 10 bases are shared with TRBD2. There are 14 residues in the CDR3. The trim removed 4 bases at V and 10 bases at J, leaving 7 bases unmatched. Germline V gene lookup returns CDR1 MGHRA and CDR2 YSYEKL.

The chain combines TRBV7-2 with TRBJ2-2, with TRBD2 as a possible D gene (5 bases). With 4 bases removed from V and 0 bases from J, the gap between germline ends came to 9 bases. There are 15 residues in the CDR3. Looked up from germline, CDR1 is SGHTA and CDR2 is FQGNSA. CDR3 DNA: TGTGCCAGCAGCTACGGACTTACGAACACCGGGGAGCTGTTTTTT. It encodes CASSYGLTNTGELFF.

The chain carries TRBV11-1 and TRBJ2-2; D call uncertain. The CDR3 consists of 15 residues. CDR1 is SGHAT and CDR2 is FQDESV in the germline V gene (reference sequence). V was pared by 1 base and J by 0 bases, with 6 bases between. CDR3 residues: CASSLGHPNTGELFF. The DNA of the CDR3 is TGTGCCAGCAGCTTAGGACACCCGAACACCGGGGAGCTGTTTTTT.

J is TRBJ2-7 and V is TRBV10-1, with D perhaps matching TRBD1 (5 bases). This CDR3 region has 12 residues. The germline V and J ends were trimmed by 5 bases and 6 bases, with 11 bases remaining between them. The V gene's germline CDR1 is WNHNN and CDR2 SYGVQD (reference sequence). The chain's CDR3 is CASSLGQGEQYF. DNA of the CDR3: TGCGCCAGCAGTCTCGGGCAGGGCGAGCAGTACTTC.

This chain joins TRBV28 and TRBJ2-7; possible D gene TRBD2, 5 bases. V was trimmed by 1 base and J by 2 bases, leaving 9 bases between them. The CDR3 length is 14 residues. Germline lookup yields CDR1 MDHEN and CDR2 SYDVKM. DNA of the CDR3: TGTGCCAGCAGTTTATCGGGGAGCGCCTACGAGCAGTACTTC. Amino acid sequence: CASSLSGSAYEQYF.

The chain carries TRBV5-1 and TRBJ2-2; 7 nucleotides agree with TRBD1. Germline values: CDR1 SGHRS, CDR2 YFSETQ. The CDR3 contains 16 residues. V was pared by 2 bases and J by 6 bases, with 10 bases of the junction left unmatched. The CDR3 DNA reads TGCGCCAGCAGCTTACGCCAGGGGGTAGGGGCCGGGGAGCTGTTTTTT. Translation: CASSLRQGVGAGELFF. Filled out from reference TRBV5-1 and TRBJ2-2, the complete variable domain reads KAGVTQTPRYLIKTRGQQVTLSCSPISGHRSVSWYQQTPGQGLQFLFEYFSETQRNKGNFPGRFSGRQFSNSRSEMNVSTLELGDSALYLCASSLRQGVGAGELFFGEGSRLTVL.

The genes are TRBV2 and TRBJ2-3; 10 bases agree with TRBD2. CDR1 SNHLY and CDR2 FYNNEI come from the germline V gene. The V gene end was trimmed by 4 bases and the J gene end by 4 bases; junction bases not matched to a gene: 2. There are 14 residues in the CDR3. For the CDR3, the DNA is TGTGCCAGCAGTGCTAGCGGGAGATCAGATACGCAGTATTTT. It translates to CASSASGRSDTQYF.

The rearrangement joins TRBV4-1 to TRBJ2-1; possible D gene TRBD1, 6 bases. V lost 0 bases and J lost 6, with 9 bases in between. The germline gives CDR1 MGHRA, CDR2 YSYEKL. This CDR3 spans 14 amino acids. In DNA, the CDR3 is TGCGCCAGCAGCCAAGAAAGGGGGTCCAATGAGCAGTTCTTC. Its protein product is CASSQERGSNEQFF.